The clone carrying this TCR beta chain was recorded only once. Per the original methods: How many nucleated cells were present was estimated from reference gene primer amplification. Clones were read by immunoSEQ multiplex PCR, and TCRdb kept only the in-frame ones, dropping some. The D gene and trimming were derived from the DNA, and the V and J assignments and clone size from that table. The table shows a few hundred thousand clones, with around 78% occurring only once. These data originate in a study of blood T cell repertoires in COVID-19. Study-wide context: Both acute and convalescent COVID-19 samples were obtained from the United States, Italy and Spain. PBMCs, B-cell-depleted T cells, or T cells were the source of the cDNA or gDNA that made up the material.

This CDR3 has 12 residues. Trimming cost V 7 bases and J 14 bases, with 20 bases left between them. The germline V gene has CDR1 MDHEN and CDR2 SYDVKM. The sequence was obtained from a man in his fifties or sixties who had recovered from COVID-19. Sequenced input: peripheral blood. V usage is TRBV28 and J usage is TRBJ1-2; possibly TRBD1 for D (6 bases). CDR3 loop: CASKPPAGGETF. DNA of the CDR3: TGTGCCAGCAAACCCCCGGCGGGGGGCGAGACCTTC.